Below, 14 T cell receptor beta chains from the same sample are listed, as sequenced in a study of blood T cell repertoires in COVID-19. Data came from immunoSEQ multiplex PCR; TCRdb stores just in-frame clones and leaves some out. The table records 160,000 or so clones, roughly 90% of them present only once. The sample was peripheral blood. The receptors shown here come from a man in his sixties with acute or convalescent COVID-19.

V and J are TRBV4-2 and TRBJ2-7; 13 nucleotides align to TRBD2. This CDR3 has 17 amino acids. V was clipped by 3 bases and J by 2 bases; unmatched bases: 7. Germline V gives CDR1 LGHNA, CDR2 YNFKEQ. The CDR3 coding sequence is TGTGCCAGCAGCCATGTCGGGACTAGCGGGGACCCCTACGAGCAGTACTTC. Its translation is CASSHVGTSGDPYEQYF.

CDR3: CASSSLRDRSNEKLFF. CDR3 in DNA: TGTGCCAGCAGCTCCCTACGGGACAGATCTAATGAAAAACTGTTTTTT. This chain connects TRBV11-2 to TRBJ1-4; 7 bases map to TRBD1. The CDR3 is made up of 16 amino acids. Germline V gives CDR1 SGHAT, CDR2 FQNNGV. V dropped 4 bases and J dropped 3; count of bases not matched to a gene: 8.

CDR3 coding DNA: TGCGCCAGCAGGCGACAGGGGGCGACTGAAGCTTTCTTT. Translating it yields CASRRQGATEAFF. The rearrangement joins TRBV5-1 to TRBJ1-1; TRBD1 matches at 10 bases. Germline V gene lookup returns CDR1 SGHRS and CDR2 YFSETQ. The CDR3 is made up of 13 amino acids. V lost 5 bases and J lost 5; bases outside the gene matches: 3.

This clone was recorded only once. This chain uses TRBV5-4 with TRBJ2-3; 11 bases line up with TRBD2. The V gene's germline CDR1 is SGHNT and CDR2 YYREEE (reference sequence). This CDR3 comprises 16 residues. The V segment lost 4 bases and the J segment 2 bases; nucleotides outside the gene matches: 6. The CDR3 sequence is CASSRGTSGFTDTQYF. CDR3 nucleotide sequence: TGTGCCAGCAGCCGTGGGACTAGCGGATTCACAGATACGCAGTATTTT.

The chain couples TRBV7-2 to TRBJ2-3; 9 bases fit TRBD2. V was pared by 1 base and J by 2 bases, with 10 bases of the junction left unmatched. Germline CDR1 reads SGHTA; CDR2 reads FQGNSA. This CDR3 contains 18 residues. The CDR3: CASSLVFQAGGNTDTQYF. The CDR3 DNA sequence: TGTGCCAGCAGCTTAGTTTTCCAAGCGGGGGGCAACACAGATACGCAGTATTTT.

V is TRBV5-4 and J is TRBJ1-2; tentatively, D is TRBD1 (6 bases). The germline V gene has CDR1 SGHNT and CDR2 YYREEE (reference sequence). V was pared by 2 bases and J by 2 bases, with 7 bases between. CDR3 length equals 13 residues. CDR3 in amino acids: CASSLDRNYGYTF. The CDR3 coding sequence is TGTGCCAGCAGCTTAGACAGGAACTATGGCTACACCTTC.

The gene calls are TRBV7-2 and TRBJ1-2, with D uncertain. Germline loops: CDR1 SGHTA, CDR2 FQGNSA. V lost 3 bases, J lost 5 bases, and 16 bases lay in between. CDR3 length: 15 amino acids. The chain's CDR3 is CASSFVGGQLYGYTF. CDR3 DNA: TGTGCCAGCAGCTTCGTCGGAGGGCAGCTTTATGGCTACACCTTC.

This chain uses TRBV5-1 with TRBJ1-5; 7 bases are shared with TRBD1. Germline CDR1 is SGHRS and CDR2 is YFSETQ. There are 15 residues in the CDR3. The ends lost 4 bases at V and 1 base at J; junction bases unmatched: 5. The CDR3 loop reads CASSQTGMSNQPQHF. The CDR3 nucleotides are TGCGCCAGCAGCCAGACAGGGATGAGCAATCAGCCCCAGCATTTT.

The gene calls are TRBV7-2 and TRBJ2-3; 12 bases are a match to TRBD1. Trimming took 6 bases from V and 0 from J; bases not matched to a gene: 13. The CDR3 sequence is 19 residues long. Looked up from germline, CDR1 is SGHTA and CDR2 is FQGNSA. CDR3 sequence reads: CASRRPPGTGGESTDTQYF. The CDR3 DNA follows: TGTGCCAGCAGGCGACCCCCCGGGACAGGGGGCGAGAGCACAGATACGCAGTATTTT. The variable domain in full, completed from reference TRBV7-2 and TRBJ2-3, reads GAGVSQSPSNKVTEKGKDVELRCDPISGHTALYWYRQSLGQGLEFLIYFQGNSAPDKSGLPSDRFSAERTGGSVSTLTIQRTQQEDSAVYLCASRRPPGTGGESTDTQYFGPGTRLTVL.

This clone was seen just once. The chain links TRBV6-2 or TRBV6-3 to TRBJ2-7; 8 nucleotides align to TRBD2. Looked up from germline, CDR1 is MNHEY and CDR2 is SVGEGT. There are 16 residues in the CDR3. V lost 5 bases, J lost 6 bases, and 15 bases stayed unmatched. Here the CDR3 reads CASSATGAGAFGEQYF. The DNA for the CDR3 is TGTGCCAGCAGTGCCACGGGAGCGGGGGCTTTTGGCGAGCAGTACTTC.

This chain connects TRBV7-9 to TRBJ1-1, with D perhaps TRBD1 (5 bases). CDR3 length: 15 residues. Germline V lookup: CDR1 SEHNR, CDR2 FQNEAQ (reference sequence). V shed 2 bases and J shed 5 bases, with 15 bases lying between them. The CDR3 sequence is CASSLSQASGTEAFF. CDR3 nucleotide sequence: TGTGCCAGCAGCTTAAGTCAGGCCTCAGGGACTGAAGCTTTCTTT.

The V call is TRBV11-2, the J call TRBJ2-1; tentative D call: TRBD1 (6 bases). The CDR3 loop spans 15 amino acids. The germline V gene has CDR1 SGHAT and CDR2 FQNNGV. V lost 6 bases and J 6 bases, leaving 18 bases between the germline ends. CDR3 residues: CASSLGQRISNEQFF. The CDR3 bases are TGTGCCAGCAGTCTCGGACAGCGGATCTCCAATGAGCAGTTCTTC.

DNA for the CDR3: TGTGCCAGCAGTCCCCTCCTTCCGACAGGGCTCACAGATACGCAGTATTTT. Protein product: CASSPLLPTGLTDTQYF. This chain connects TRBV27 to TRBJ2-3, with 7 bases matching TRBD1. The CDR3 runs 17 residues. V lost 5 bases to trimming and J lost 2 bases; unmatched junction nucleotides: 13. CDR1 and CDR2 from the germline V gene are MNHEY and SMNVEV (reference sequence).

This clone showed up just once. The V call is TRBV6-5, the J call TRBJ2-7; 8 bases agree with TRBD1. The V gene's germline CDR1 is MNHEY and CDR2 SVGAGI. Unmatched junction bases numbered 5, after V lost 1 base and J lost 12 bases. CDR3 length equals 12 residues. The DNA of the CDR3 is TGTGCCAGCAGTTACTTCAGGGACAGGTGGTACTTC. It is translated as CASSYFRDRWYF.